The 27 T cell receptor beta chains below were found in one sample sequenced in a study of blood T cell repertoires in COVID-19 (dated by TCRdb to the early 2020s). Library preparation used the immunoSEQ multiplex PCR assay. Sourced from immuneACCESS, this table was stored by TCRdb with only in-frame sequences that have V and J called. A share of the clones is absent; for the studies checked, an unresolved V gene accounts for under half, and the remainder has no known explanation. The sample includes about 33,000 clones, with more than 80% observed a single time. The ten largest clones add up to approximately 7% of the sample. The sequencing input was peripheral blood. These receptors were taken from a human donor in a cohort sampled during active COVID-19.

This rearrangement joins TRBV29-1 to TRBJ2-5, with 9 bases identical to TRBD1. The V and J ends lost 2 bases and 5 bases, in that order; junction bases with no gene match: 6. The CDR3 contains 14 residues. CDR1 and CDR2 (germline): SQVTM, ANQGSEA. CDR3 protein: CSVEHTGGWETQYF. The CDR3 bases are TGCAGCGTTGAACACACAGGGGGCTGGGAGACCCAGTACTTC.

The chain employs TRBV9 and TRBJ2-4; the D gene is possibly TRBD2 (7 bases). The V and J ends lost 0 bases and 2 bases respectively, with 9 bases between them. Germline CDR1 reads SGDLS; CDR2 reads YYNGEE. The CDR3 covers 15 residues. CDR3 coding DNA: TGTGCCAGCAGCGTAGGGGGGGGCACCAAAAACATTCAGTACTTC. It translates to CASSVGGGTKNIQYF.

The chain uses TRBV7-3 and TRBJ2-7; D is possibly TRBD2 (5 bases). Deletions cut 0 bases from V and 1 base from J, with 7 bases between. Germline V gives CDR1 SGHTA, CDR2 FQGTGA. The length of the CDR3 is 14 residues. The CDR3 region is CASSLTDSSYEQYF. CDR3 nucleotides: TGTGCCAGCAGCTTAACGGACTCTTCCTACGAGCAGTACTTC.

This rearrangement joins TRBV7-2 to TRBJ2-3, with TRBD2 matching 11 bases. V shed 1 base and J 1 base; nucleotides not matched to a gene: 7. CDR3 size: 18 residues. CDR1 is SGHTA, CDR2 FQGNSA, per germline. Here the CDR3 DNA reads TGTGCCAGCAGCTTAGAACGCCTAGCGGGGGGCCGCACAGATACGCAGTATTTT. Translated: CASSLERLAGGRTDTQYF.

This clone occurred a few times. The chain is built from TRBV19 and TRBJ2-1; D perhaps matches TRBD2 (6 bases). V shed 1 base and J shed 9 bases, with 10 bases lying between them. Germline CDR1 and CDR2: LNHDA and SQIVND (reference sequence). This CDR3 is 13 amino acids long. The CDR3: CASSIGQGGEQFF. The CDR3 DNA sequence: TGTGCCAGTAGTATAGGTCAGGGAGGTGAGCAGTTCTTC.

The V call is TRBV28, the J call TRBJ1-1, with 7 bases lining up with TRBD1. The germline V gene encodes CDR1 MDHEN and CDR2 SYDVKM. The CDR3 length is 14 residues. Trimming cost V 6 bases and J 6 bases; bases outside gene matches: 10. CDR3 bases: TGTGCCAGCAGGGGAGCAGGGGGTCCCCCTGAAGCTTTCTTT. Its protein product is CASRGAGGPPEAFF. The entire variable domain, with the rest obtained from reference TRBV28 and TRBJ1-1, is as follows: DVKVTQSSRYLVKRTGEKVFLECVQDMDHENMFWYRQDPGLGLRLIYFSYDVKMKEKGDIPEGYSVSREKKERFSLILESASTNQTSMYLCASRGAGGPPEAFFGQGTRLTVV.

The J gene is TRBJ1-4, the V gene TRBV5-1; unclear D gene. The V end lost 2 bases, the J end lost 3 bases, and 14 bases lay between the germline ends. This CDR3 comprises 16 residues. Germline V gene sequence: CDR1 SGHRS, CDR2 YFSETQ. CDR3 residues: CASSFERIKANEKLFF. CDR3 nucleotide sequence: TGCGCCAGCAGCTTCGAGAGGATCAAAGCTAATGAAAAACTGTTTTTT.

V usage is TRBV7-8 and J usage is TRBJ2-5; 10 nucleotides line up with TRBD2. CDR1 and CDR2 (germline): SGHVS, FQNEAQ. V shed 4 bases, J shed 1 base, and the junction held 6 bases outside the gene matches. CDR3 size: 16 residues. The CDR3 DNA sequence: TGTGCCAGCAGCTATGGGCTAGCGGGGGTCCAAGAGACCCAGTACTTC. Translated, it gives CASSYGLAGVQETQYF.

V and J are TRBV28 and TRBJ2-3, with 10 bases lining up with TRBD2. V lost 6 bases and J lost 4; bases outside the gene matches: 4. The CDR3 totals 14 residues. Germline CDR1 is MDHEN and CDR2 is SYDVKM. The DNA for the CDR3 is TGTGCCAGCAGCCTAGCGGGAGTCGCAGATACGCAGTATTTT. Translated: CASSLAGVADTQYF. Complete variable domain (other parts from reference TRBV28 and TRBJ2-3): DVKVTQSSRYLVKRTGEKVFLECVQDMDHENMFWYRQDPGLGLRLIYFSYDVKMKEKGDIPEGYSVSREKKERFSLILESASTNQTSMYLCASSLAGVADTQYFGPGTRLTVL.

The chain uses TRBV5-5 and TRBJ2-7; TRBD2 matches 8 bases. The germline CDR1 and CDR2 sequences are SGHKS and YYEKEE (reference sequence). V lost 4 bases, J lost 4 bases, and 7 bases stayed unmatched. The CDR3 totals 14 residues. In nucleotides, the CDR3 is TGTGCCAGCAGCATAACGGGGGGGCGGTACGAGCAGTACTTC. Translating it yields CASSITGGRYEQYF.

This clone was counted once. This chain joins TRBV24-1 and TRBJ1-4; 7 bases line up with TRBD1. The CDR3 sequence is 14 residues long. CDR1 is KGHDR, CDR2 SFDVKD, per germline. Germline trimming cut 6 bases from V and 6 bases from J; bases unmatched to any gene: 6. The CDR3 spells CATSQGGADEKLFF. The CDR3 DNA follows: TGTGCCACCAGTCAAGGGGGCGCCGATGAAAAACTGTTTTTT.

The CDR3 DNA reads TGTGCCAGCAGTAAAACGGGAGGGCGCACAGATACGCAGTATTTT. It translates to CASSKTGGRTDTQYF. The J gene is TRBJ2-3, the V gene TRBV2, with TRBD2 identical over 8 bases. The trim removed 5 bases at V and 1 base at J, leaving 5 bases unmatched. Germline assignment: CDR1 SNHLY and CDR2 FYNNEI. The CDR3 length is 15 residues.

The chain couples TRBV4-1 to TRBJ2-2; 7 positions agree with TRBD1. V gave up 1 base and J gave up 1 base; unmatched junction bases: 15. Germline values: CDR1 MGHRA, CDR2 YSYEKL. The CDR3 runs 20 residues. CDR3 coding DNA: TGCGCCAGCAGCCAAGCGAACCCCGACAGGGTTGGATTGAACACCGGGGAGCTGTTTTTT. This encodes CASSQANPDRVGLNTGELFF.

The CDR3 DNA follows: TGTGCCAGCTCACCCGCACAGCAGGGAAACTATGGCTACACCTTC. As protein: CASSPAQQGNYGYTF. V usage is TRBV18 and J usage is TRBJ1-2; perhaps TRBD1 as D (5 bases). Germline CDR1 and CDR2: KGHSH and LQKENI. Trimming removed 3 bases at V and 2 bases at J, with 13 bases between. This CDR3 has 15 amino acids.

A few counts support this clone. The chain joins TRBV5-1 to TRBJ2-7, with D maybe TRBD2 (6 bases). The V gene lost 4 bases and the J gene lost 0 bases, with 14 bases spanning the gap. The CDR3 consists of 15 residues. Per germline, CDR1 SGHRS and CDR2 YFSETQ. CDR3: CASSPRDGSSYEQYF. DNA of the CDR3: TGCGCCAGCAGCCCTAGGGACGGGAGCTCCTACGAGCAGTACTTC.

In this sample, this clone turned up once. The V call is TRBV6-5, the J call TRBJ2-7; a possible D gene is TRBD2 (5 bases). There are 15 residues in the CDR3. Germline values: CDR1 MNHEY, CDR2 SVGAGI. The V gene lost 5 bases and the J gene lost 4 bases, with 18 bases spanning the gap. CDR3 DNA: TGTGCCAGCAGTAGGCCGGGATTCGAAAAATACGAGCAGTACTTC. Translating it yields CASSRPGFEKYEQYF.

The rearrangement joins TRBV3-1 (or the pseudogene TRBV3-2) to TRBJ1-3; D is unclear. From germline, CDR1 is LGHDT and CDR2 YNNKEL (reference sequence). The CDR3 contains 15 residues. Trimming pared 4 bases from V and 0 bases from J, leaving 10 bases between. The CDR3 sequence: CASSPYSSSGNTIYF. The CDR3 DNA reads as TGTGCCAGCAGCCCCTACAGCAGCTCTGGAAACACCATATATTTT.

The chain is built from TRBV7-6 and TRBJ2-2; 10 nucleotides agree with TRBD2. This CDR3 contains 16 residues. Germline V CDR1 and CDR2: SGHVS, FNYEAQ. Germline trimming cut 2 bases from V and 7 bases from J; bases unmatched to any gene: 7. The CDR3 DNA sequence: TGTGCCAGCAGCTTAATGCTAGCGGGGGTGAGCGGGGAGCTGTTTTTT. Translation gives CASSLMLAGVSGELFF.

The chain links TRBV9 to TRBJ1-6; 10 bases are a match to TRBD1. The CDR3 extends over 14 amino acids. Germline loops: CDR1 SGDLS, CDR2 YYNGEE. J lost 8 bases, V lost 4 bases, and 3 bases had no gene match. CDR3 in amino acids: CASSLDRGDSPLHF. Written as DNA, the CDR3 is TGTGCCAGCAGCCTGGACAGGGGGGATTCACCCCTCCACTTT.

The chain has TRBV5-1 and TRBJ1-4, with D hard to call. Germline V gene sequence: CDR1 SGHRS, CDR2 YFSETQ. V was pared by 0 bases and J by 0 bases, with 6 bases between. CDR3 length equals 15 residues. CDR3 residues: CASSLAGTTNEKLFF. The CDR3 nucleotides are TGCGCCAGCAGCTTGGCGGGGACAACTAATGAAAAACTGTTTTTT.

The chain carries TRBV10-1 and TRBJ1-5, with D unresolved. Germline V gene data show CDR1 as WNHNN and CDR2 as SYGVQD (reference sequence). The CDR3 has 12 amino acids. Trimming took 3 bases from V and 6 from J, leaving 6 bases between them. The CDR3 spells CASSEGVQPQHF. The CDR3 DNA follows: TGCGCCAGCAGTGAAGGAGTTCAGCCCCAGCATTTT.

This sequence joins TRBV6-5 and TRBJ2-1; 11 nucleotides match TRBD2. The CDR3 is 15 amino acids. The ends lost 5 bases at V and 10 bases at J; junction bases unmatched: 10. Germline V gene data show CDR1 as MNHEY and CDR2 as SVGAGI. The CDR3 sequence is CASSPLAGGTSEQFF. The DNA of the CDR3 is TGTGCCAGCAGTCCCCTAGCGGGGGGTACTTCGGAGCAGTTCTTC.

This clone was picked up a small number of times. V is TRBV30 and J is TRBJ1-6, with TRBD1 identical over 9 bases. Germline trimming cut 0 bases from V and 9 bases from J; bases unmatched to any gene: 3. This CDR3 comprises 14 residues. CDR1 is GTSNPN and CDR2 is SVGIG in the germline V gene (reference sequence). The CDR3 region has the DNA TGTGCCTGGAGTGTGGGGACAGGGCGTTCACCCCTCCACTTT. It translates to CAWSVGTGRSPLHF.

This clone was seen a few times. This chain uses TRBV9 with TRBJ2-3; TRBD2 aligns across 14 bases. The trim removed 4 bases at V and 4 bases at J, leaving 8 bases unmatched. The CDR3 contains 17 residues. Germline V gives CDR1 SGDLS, CDR2 YYNGEE. The CDR3 reads CASSLGTSGGMADTQYF. CDR3 coding DNA: TGTGCCAGCAGCCTTGGGACTAGCGGGGGAATGGCAGATACGCAGTATTTT.

CDR3 amino acids: CASSVSTGGGETQYF. The CDR3 DNA sequence: TGTGCCAGCAGCGTCTCGACAGGGGGCGGGGAGACCCAGTACTTC. The rearrangement joins TRBV9 to TRBJ2-5, with TRBD1 matching over 10 bases. This CDR3 region has 15 residues. Germline-derived CDR1 and CDR2 are SGDLS and YYNGEE. V was clipped by 2 bases and J by 5 bases; unmatched bases: 6.

Only a few counts were recorded for this clone. The rearrangement joins TRBV3-1 (or the pseudogene TRBV3-2) to TRBJ1-6; D unclear. CDR1 is LGHDT and CDR2 is YNNKEL in the germline V gene (reference sequence). The CDR3 length is 13 residues. V was clipped by 4 bases and J by 7 bases, with 8 bases between them. CDR3 bases: TGTGCCAGCAGCCTCCGAGTAAATTCACCCCTCCACTTT. It codes for CASSLRVNSPLHF.

The chain employs TRBV19 and TRBJ1-2, with 7 bases that match TRBD1. CDR3 length: 15 residues. V trimming: 9 bases; J trimming: 4 bases; junction bases outside the gene matches: 14. Per the germline V gene, CDR1 is LNHDA and CDR2 is SQIVND (reference sequence). The CDR3 nucleotides are TGTGCCAGCTGTATTAGTACCGACAGGGCCTATGGCTACACCTTC. Its protein is CASCISTDRAYGYTF.